Described below is a single T cell receptor beta chain sequence and its context. This clone was seen a single time. Its antigen remains undetermined. No base quality information exists; no much larger clone differs at one position. These data belong to a study of control samples from healthy donors and cancer patients (dated by TCRdb to the early 2020s). Preparation of the library involved the immunoSEQ multiplex PCR assay. Sourced from immuneACCESS, this table was stored by TCRdb with only in-frame sequences that have V and J called. A share of the clones is absent; for the studies checked, an unresolved V gene accounts for under half, and the remainder has no known explanation. The sample profile shows approximately 90,000 clones; about 83% of them were found once. The ten largest clones take up over 2% of the sample. The CDR3 runs 14 amino acids, cysteine and phenylalanine included. The only DNA kept is the CDR3, 42 bases in frame from the first base. For CDR1 and CDR2, the germline V gene lists MDHEN and SYDVKM. Germline trimming amounts to 2 bases on V and 6 bases on J, with 6 as the count of junction bases outside the gene matches.

Material: blood. This receptor was identified in a woman aged 35 to 49 in good health. The V gene is TRBV28 and the J gene is TRBJ1-2, and 7 bases in between align with TRBD1. The DNA reads TGTGCCAGCAGTTTAGCCCAAAGGGGGCATGGCTACACCTTC. Translation gives CASSLAQRGHGYTF.